This T cell receptor beta chain originates from a study of T cell responses to AZD1222 COVID-19 vaccine. The study, taken as a whole, reports: Researchers report vaccine-associated CD4 TCRs spanning spike, with dominance at 160-218 and 743-854. Only a handful of individuals given AZD1222 were seropositive at baseline.

The method was immunoSEQ multiplex PCR; TCRdb's version includes in-frame clones alone and lacks a portion of them. The data show over 150,000 clones, 80% to 90% seen once. As to this clone: Antigen: not known.

The CDR3 has 15 residues. Looked up from germline, CDR1 is MDHEN and CDR2 is SYDVKM. V lost 5 bases to trimming and J lost 3 bases, with 16 bases between them. The material sequenced was peripheral blood, taken on day 0 of MenACWY control vaccination. The chain couples TRBV28 to TRBJ1-2, with D uncertain. This TCR derives from an adult in good health. The CDR3 here is CASSLGIRLDYGYTF. Here the CDR3 DNA reads TGTGCCAGCAGTCTAGGGATCCGTCTAGACTATGGCTACACCTTC.